This T cell receptor beta chain was captured by sequencing in a study of control samples from healthy donors and cancer patients. The protocol was immunoSEQ multiplex PCR, while the TCRdb copy is restricted to in-frame clones and leaves out a portion. The sample yields 70,000 to 75,000 clones, around 92% seen once. Trimming pared 3 bases from V and 0 bases from J, leaving 6 bases between. Germline-derived CDR1 and CDR2 are MNHEY and SMNVEV (reference sequence). CDR3 length equals 14 residues. The specimen sequenced was PBMCs. The J gene is TRBJ2-1, the V gene TRBV27; D assignment may be TRBD1 or TRBD2 (5 bases each). The receptor's source is a man aged 55-75 years with lung cancer. The CDR3 nucleotides are TGTGCCAGCAGTTTTGGGGGCTCCTACAATGAGCAGTTCTTC. This gives the protein CASSFGGSYNEQFF.